These T cell receptor beta chains were read from a single sample in a study of shared clonotypes between healthy human individuals. Sequencing was performed with immunoSEQ multiplex PCR; in TCRdb, only in-frame clones are kept and a portion is missing. The sample holds hundreds of thousands of clones; roughly 95% are singletons and the top ten take less than 0.13%. Sequenced sample: naive CD8+ T cells sorted from blood. Receptor source: a woman aged 25-40 years in good health. Both conserved end residues are part of each CDR3. Each record gives: V gene, J gene, CDR3 protein.

v_gene: TRBV7-8; j_gene: TRBJ2-1; CDR3aa: CASSLTPTGAAYNEQFF
v_gene: TRBV5-1; j_gene: TRBJ2-7; CDR3aa: CASSLELAGGPYEQYF
v_gene: TRBV27; j_gene: TRBJ2-7; CDR3aa: CASSYGGTGHEQYF
v_gene: TRBV4-1; j_gene: TRBJ2-3; CDR3aa: CASSQDSAGVDTDTQYF
v_gene: TRBV7-9; j_gene: TRBJ2-7; CDR3aa: CASSLGQLYEQYF
v_gene: TRBV11-2; j_gene: TRBJ2-1; CDR3aa: CASLFSGGTEQFF
v_gene: TRBV5-1; j_gene: TRBJ1-1; CDR3aa: CASSTRQGVNTEAFF
v_gene: TRBV5-4; j_gene: TRBJ2-7; CDR3aa: CASSIGSSGTYEQYF
v_gene: TRBV7-2; j_gene: TRBJ2-3; CDR3aa: CASSLGLLAGELLTDTQYF
v_gene: TRBV28; j_gene: TRBJ2-7; CDR3aa: CASSYPDSGAMSHLSEQYF
v_gene: TRBV5-6; j_gene: TRBJ2-1; CDR3aa: CASSLDSYNEQFF
v_gene: TRBV4-1; j_gene: TRBJ1-2; CDR3aa: CASSQDGPGYTF
v_gene: TRBV7-2; j_gene: TRBJ2-3; CDR3aa: CASSFVVGERNTQYF
v_gene: TRBV28; j_gene: TRBJ1-2; CDR3aa: CASVQEEVYLNYGYTF
v_gene: TRBV9; j_gene: TRBJ2-1; CDR3aa: CASSPWAPYNEQFF
v_gene: TRBV5-4; j_gene: TRBJ2-7; CDR3aa: CASSLQDSWAEQYF
v_gene: TRBV9; j_gene: TRBJ2-7; CDR3aa: CASSVAMGEQYF
v_gene: TRBV7-3; j_gene: TRBJ2-1; CDR3aa: CAAVAPLGSYNEQFF
v_gene: TRBV4-1; j_gene: TRBJ1-6; CDR3aa: CASSQVLDNSPLHF
v_gene: TRBV4-1; j_gene: TRBJ1-4; CDR3aa: CASSQSPMATNEKLFF
v_gene: TRBV27; j_gene: TRBJ2-1; CDR3aa: CASSLSGFSSYNEQFF
v_gene: TRBV6-6; j_gene: TRBJ1-1; CDR3aa: CASSSTEAFF
v_gene: TRBV27; j_gene: TRBJ2-1; CDR3aa: CASSPAGEQFF
v_gene: TRBV27; j_gene: TRBJ2-2; CDR3aa: CASSLTDRLDRELFF
v_gene: TRBV28; j_gene: TRBJ2-2; CDR3aa: CASSLGGINTGELFF
v_gene: TRBV4-1; j_gene: TRBJ2-7; CDR3aa: CASSQTSAGDEQYF
v_gene: TRBV28; j_gene: TRBJ2-7; CDR3aa: CASSRAAGGSTYEQYF
v_gene: TRBV5-6; j_gene: TRBJ2-7; CDR3aa: CASSLALAGTYEQYF
v_gene: TRBV19; j_gene: TRBJ2-3; CDR3aa: CASSLSLLTDTQYF
v_gene: TRBV7-9; j_gene: TRBJ1-3; CDR3aa: CASSHPAGSGNTIYF
v_gene: TRBV7-6; j_gene: TRBJ2-7; CDR3aa: CASSGPFGGLTYEQYF
v_gene: TRBV27; j_gene: TRBJ2-1; CDR3aa: CASSPIVGGYNEQFF
v_gene: TRBV9; j_gene: TRBJ2-1; CDR3aa: CASSVGIGSYNEQFF
v_gene: TRBV25-1; j_gene: TRBJ1-2; CDR3aa: CASSDSLFRGTYGYTF
v_gene: TRBV5-1; j_gene: TRBJ2-7; CDR3aa: CASSWGQGREQYF
v_gene: TRBV6-5; j_gene: TRBJ1-5; CDR3aa: CASRGTYDQPQHF
v_gene: TRBV27; j_gene: TRBJ1-2; CDR3aa: CASSLESLGSYGYTF
v_gene: TRBV5-1; j_gene: TRBJ2-7; CDR3aa: CASSLSRRDYEQYF
v_gene: TRBV7-2; j_gene: NA; CDR3aa: CASSERDKGSYEQYF
v_gene: TRBV2; j_gene: TRBJ2-3; CDR3aa: CASRTDRGQGDTQYF
v_gene: TRBV5-4; j_gene: TRBJ2-7; CDR3aa: CASSSGTSGRREQYF
v_gene: TRBV30; j_gene: TRBJ1-5; CDR3aa: CAWSDLGGRYYQPQHF
v_gene: TRBV6-5; j_gene: TRBJ1-1; CDR3aa: CASSYGGGTEAFF
v_gene: TRBV6-1; j_gene: TRBJ2-7; CDR3aa: CAISDTRGDEQYF
v_gene: TRBV7-6; j_gene: TRBJ1-1; CDR3aa: CASSAKGHTEAFF